This TCR beta chain was identified in a study of cytomegalovirus exposure and HLA in healthy donors. Study-level points and caveats: In a later analysis, at a false discovery rate of 0.05, approximately 16,000 TCR beta sequences matched HLA alleles.

Trimming took off 5 bases at V and 5 bases at J, with 12 bases between the two ends. Germline CDR1 SGHTA, CDR2 FQGNSA. The CDR3 sequence is 13 residues long. PCR involved 60 Vbeta and 13 Jbeta primers. The authors' processing: Later work found tens of millions of unique TCR beta chains, with approximately 12 million shared. Assay used: immunoSEQ multiplex PCR; TCRdb lists only in-frame clones, some missing. V and J calls and clone size are as listed in that table; D and trimming were resolved from the DNA. The profile shows about 160,000 clones, roughly 76% of them singletons. As for this clone: No antigen is known for it.

The specimen sequenced was PBMCs. This clonotype was obtained from a woman aged 50 to 65 in good health and CMV-seronegative. The chain combines TRBV7-2 with TRBJ2-5; possible D gene TRBD2, 5 bases. CDR3: CASSPPGSETQYF. The CDR3 nucleotides read TGTGCCAGCAGCCCCCCGGGGTCGGAGACCCAGTACTTC.